A selection of T cell receptor beta chains follows, all from one sample in a study of cytomegalovirus exposure and HLA in healthy donors. Clones were read by immunoSEQ multiplex PCR, and TCRdb kept only the in-frame ones, dropping some. The sample holds 200,000 or so clones, less than 90% seen once. Sequencing was done on a sample of PBMCs. All receptors derive from a girl less than two years old in good health and CMV-seronegative. CDR3s include the opening cysteine and the closing phenylalanine or tryptophan. The order of the fields is V gene, CDR3 length, D gene, clone size, J gene, CDR3 DNA, CDR3 protein. The D gene is left open where the match is weak. Rows may omit the clone size; those that give it use once, few, many or a size class.

v_gene: TRBV7-9
len: 18
d_gene: TRBD2
abundance: once
j_gene: TRBJ2-1
CDR3nt: TGTTCCAGCAGCTTAAAGGTGGGGGGGGAAAAGTCCTACAATGAGCAGTTCTTC
CDR3aa: CSSSLKVGGEKSYNEQFF

v_gene: TRBV30
len: 14
d_gene: -
abundance: -
j_gene: TRBJ1-5
CDR3nt: TGTGCCTGGAGTGCCGGGACACTAAATCAGCCCCAGCATTTT
CDR3aa: CAWSAGTLNQPQHF

v_gene: TRBV5-4
len: 17
d_gene: TRBD1
abundance: -
j_gene: TRBJ1-3
CDR3nt: TGTGCCAGCAGCTCCAATTGGACAGGGGGCCCTGGAAACACCATATATTTT
CDR3aa: CASSSNWTGGPGNTIYF

v_gene: TRBV9
len: 13
d_gene: TRBD2
abundance: -
j_gene: TRBJ2-3
CDR3nt: TGTGCCAGCAGTGAGGGAGGGGCAGATACGCAGTATTTT
CDR3aa: CASSEGGADTQYF

v_gene: TRBV7-2
len: 13
d_gene: -
abundance: -
j_gene: TRBJ2-1
CDR3nt: TGTGCCAGCAGTGGGCTTTACTACAATGAGCAGTTCTTC
CDR3aa: CASSGLYYNEQFF

v_gene: TRBV6-1
len: 18
d_gene: TRBD2
abundance: -
j_gene: TRBJ2-3
CDR3nt: TGTGCCAGCAGTAAAGGGACTAGCGGGAGCAAAGGCACAGATACGCAGTATTTT
CDR3aa: CASSKGTSGSKGTDTQYF

v_gene: TRBV5-1
len: 15
d_gene: -
abundance: -
j_gene: TRBJ2-3
CDR3nt: TGCGCCAGCAGCTTGAACAGGGTTGTGACAGATACGCAGTATTTT
CDR3aa: CASSLNRVVTDTQYF

v_gene: TRBV5-4
len: 14
d_gene: TRBD1
abundance: -
j_gene: TRBJ2-3
CDR3nt: TGTGCCAGCAGCTGGGACAGGGGCACAGATACGCAGTATTTT
CDR3aa: CASSWDRGTDTQYF

v_gene: TRBV27
len: 15
d_gene: TRBD1
abundance: -
j_gene: TRBJ2-7
CDR3nt: TGTGCCAGCAGCCCCCCGGGACAGAACTCCTACGAGCAGTACTTC
CDR3aa: CASSPPGQNSYEQYF

v_gene: TRBV10-2
len: 14
d_gene: -
abundance: -
j_gene: TRBJ1-2
CDR3nt: TGCGCCAGCAGTGTGGGGGGGCGGGCAGCCGGCTACACCTTC
CDR3aa: CASSVGGRAAGYTF

v_gene: TRBV5-1
len: 14
d_gene: TRBD2
abundance: few
j_gene: TRBJ2-2
CDR3nt: TGCGCCAGCAGCGGCGGGGGTGACACCGGGGAGCTGTTTTTT
CDR3aa: CASSGGGDTGELFF

v_gene: TRBV9
len: 14
d_gene: TRBD2
abundance: -
j_gene: TRBJ2-5
CDR3nt: TGTGCCAGCAGCGGGGGGGGGTACCAAGAGACCCAGTACTTC
CDR3aa: CASSGGGYQETQYF

v_gene: TRBV27
len: 19
d_gene: TRBD1
abundance: -
j_gene: TRBJ1-5
CDR3nt: TGTGCCAGCAGTTTTGGTGAGACAGGGTTAATCGGAAGCAATCAGCCCCAGCATTTT
CDR3aa: CASSFGETGLIGSNQPQHF

v_gene: TRBV6-5
len: 14
d_gene: -
abundance: -
j_gene: TRBJ1-5
CDR3nt: TGTGCCAGCAGTTACAGGGAGGGCAATCAGCCCCAGCATTTT
CDR3aa: CASSYREGNQPQHF

v_gene: TRBV5-1
len: 14
d_gene: TRBD1
abundance: -
j_gene: TRBJ2-1
CDR3nt: TGCGCCAGCAGCCAGGGGGCAGTGGACAATGAGCAGTTCTTC
CDR3aa: CASSQGAVDNEQFF

v_gene: TRBV19
len: 13
d_gene: -
abundance: -
j_gene: TRBJ1-6
CDR3nt: TGTGCCAGTAGTATTCAGGAATATTCACCCCTCCACTTT
CDR3aa: CASSIQEYSPLHF

v_gene: TRBV5-1
len: 14
d_gene: TRBD1
abundance: -
j_gene: TRBJ2-1
CDR3nt: TGCGCCAGCAGAGCGGGACAGGGGTACAATGAGCAGTTCTTC
CDR3aa: CASRAGQGYNEQFF

v_gene: TRBV30
len: 15
d_gene: TRBD2
abundance: -
j_gene: TRBJ2-7
CDR3nt: TGTGCCTGGAGTGTACAACGGGAGGCTCAGATAGAGCAGTACTTC
CDR3aa: CAWSVQREAQIEQYF

v_gene: TRBV7-3
len: 14
d_gene: -
abundance: -
j_gene: TRBJ2-5
CDR3nt: TGTGCCAGCAGCCCAAGGGGGATCGGAGAGACCCAGTACTTC
CDR3aa: CASSPRGIGETQYF

v_gene: TRBV15
len: 19
d_gene: -
abundance: -
j_gene: TRBJ2-7
CDR3nt: TGTGCCACCAGCAGAGATCCGGGACAGGGGTTAGCGGGGGACTACGAGCAGTACTTC
CDR3aa: CATSRDPGQGLAGDYEQYF

v_gene: TRBV27
len: 16
d_gene: -
abundance: -
j_gene: TRBJ1-5
CDR3nt: TGTGCCAGCAGTTTATCGGGGCTTTATAGCAATCAGCCCCAGCATTTT
CDR3aa: CASSLSGLYSNQPQHF

v_gene: TRBV7-9
len: 14
d_gene: TRBD1
abundance: once
j_gene: TRBJ1-5
CDR3nt: TGTTCCAGCAGCCGCGGCCAGGGGGGTCAGCCCCAGCATTTT
CDR3aa: CSSSRGQGGQPQHF

v_gene: TRBV11-2
len: 14
d_gene: TRBD1
abundance: once
j_gene: TRBJ1-2
CDR3nt: TGTGCCAGCAGCTCCACAGGGGTGGTCGATGGCTACACCTTC
CDR3aa: CASSSTGVVDGYTF

v_gene: TRBV13
len: 14
d_gene: TRBD2
abundance: -
j_gene: TRBJ2-7
CDR3nt: TGTGCCAGCAGCTTCGGGCGGGAGGGCTACGAGCAGTACTTC
CDR3aa: CASSFGREGYEQYF

v_gene: TRBV2
len: 14
d_gene: -
abundance: -
j_gene: TRBJ2-7
CDR3nt: TGTGCCAGCAGGAGATTAAGGGAGGTCTACGAGCAGTACTTC
CDR3aa: CASRRLREVYEQYF

v_gene: TRBV4-3
len: 16
d_gene: -
abundance: -
j_gene: TRBJ1-2
CDR3nt: TGCGCCAGCAGCCAACAAGGGCGGACAACAAACTATGGCTACACCTTC
CDR3aa: CASSQQGRTTNYGYTF